The source of this T cell receptor (beta chain) is a study of T cells after yellow fever vaccination. Study findings and constraints: From the bulk population, abundant clonotypes could contaminate and appear within FACS-sorted repertoires. A small proportion of clonotypes was detected in both the CD4 and CD8 compartments. The booster saw the reappearance of most primary-vaccination clones (roughly 96% CD4, roughly 90% CD8).

The authors made TCR cDNA by 5'RACE template switching, adding a universal primer site and UMIs. A single record per CDR3 protein comes from TCRdb applying MiXCR to the 5' RACE reads. The data hold 250,000 to 350,000 distinct CDR3 sequences, with around 6.8% observed a single time. Remarks on this clonotype: Antigen specificity is unknown.

The sequences come from PBMCs, collected around 45 days after the first yellow fever vaccination. This receptor was obtained from a man younger than 35 who received the YFV17D yellow fever vaccine.

Here the CDR3 reads CASREPGDGYTF. The CDR3 DNA reads TGCGCCAGCAGAGAGCCCGGAGATGGCTACACCTTC. The V gene is TRBV5-1, the J gene TRBJ1-2; D unresolved. This CDR3 has 12 residues. The V and J ends lost 5 bases and 6 bases respectively, with 11 bases between them. Germline loops: CDR1 SGHRS, CDR2 YFSETQ.